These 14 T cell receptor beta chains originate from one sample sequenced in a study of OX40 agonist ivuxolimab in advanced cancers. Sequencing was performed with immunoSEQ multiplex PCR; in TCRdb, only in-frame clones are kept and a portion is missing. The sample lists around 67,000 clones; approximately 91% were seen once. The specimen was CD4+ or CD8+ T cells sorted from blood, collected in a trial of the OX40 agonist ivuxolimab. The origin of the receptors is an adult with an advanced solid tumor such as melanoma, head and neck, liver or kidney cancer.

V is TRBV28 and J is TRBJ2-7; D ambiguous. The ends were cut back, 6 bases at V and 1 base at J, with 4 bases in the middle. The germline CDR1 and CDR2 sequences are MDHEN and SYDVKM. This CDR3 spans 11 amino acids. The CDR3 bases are TGTGCCAGCAGAAGGTCCTACGAGCAGTACTTC. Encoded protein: CASRRSYEQYF.

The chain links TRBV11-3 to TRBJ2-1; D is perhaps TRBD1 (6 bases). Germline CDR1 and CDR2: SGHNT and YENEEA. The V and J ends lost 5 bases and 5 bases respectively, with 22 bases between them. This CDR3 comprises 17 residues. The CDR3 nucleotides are TGTGCCAGCAGCCTGCGTTGGGGGCAGGGAATAGACAATGAGCAGTTCTTC. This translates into CASSLRWGQGIDNEQFF.

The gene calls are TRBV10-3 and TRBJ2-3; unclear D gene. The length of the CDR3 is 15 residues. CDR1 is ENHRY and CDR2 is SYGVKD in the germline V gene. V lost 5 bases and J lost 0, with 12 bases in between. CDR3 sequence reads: CAISPAPASTDTQYF. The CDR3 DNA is TGTGCCATCAGTCCCGCCCCGGCGAGCACAGATACGCAGTATTTT.

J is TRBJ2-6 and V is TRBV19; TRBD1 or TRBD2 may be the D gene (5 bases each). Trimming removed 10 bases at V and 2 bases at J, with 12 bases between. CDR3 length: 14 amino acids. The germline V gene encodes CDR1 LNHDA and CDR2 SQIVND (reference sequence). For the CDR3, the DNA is TGTGCCACCTCCCAGGGAGCTGGGGCCAACGTCCTGACTTTC. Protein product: CATSQGAGANVLTF.

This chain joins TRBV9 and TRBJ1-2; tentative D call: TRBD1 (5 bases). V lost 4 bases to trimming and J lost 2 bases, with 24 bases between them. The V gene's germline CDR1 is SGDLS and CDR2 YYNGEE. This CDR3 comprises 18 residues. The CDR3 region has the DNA TGTGCCAGCAGCCTCCCGAGAGTGGGGCGTCCCCCCAACTATGGCTACACCTTC. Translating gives CASSLPRVGRPPNYGYTF. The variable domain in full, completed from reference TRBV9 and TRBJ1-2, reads DSGVTQTPKHLITATGQRVTLRCSPRSGDLSVYWYQQSLDQGLQFLIQYYNGEERAKGNILERFSAQQFPDLHSELNLSSLELGDSALYFCASSLPRVGRPPNYGYTFGSGTRLTVV.

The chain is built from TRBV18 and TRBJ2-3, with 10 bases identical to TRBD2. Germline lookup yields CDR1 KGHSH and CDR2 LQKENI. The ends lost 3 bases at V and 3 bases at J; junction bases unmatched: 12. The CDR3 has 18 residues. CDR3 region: CASSPLERGGLRTDTQYF. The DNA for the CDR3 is TGTGCCAGCTCACCCCTTGAGCGGGGGGGATTGAGAACAGATACGCAGTATTTT.

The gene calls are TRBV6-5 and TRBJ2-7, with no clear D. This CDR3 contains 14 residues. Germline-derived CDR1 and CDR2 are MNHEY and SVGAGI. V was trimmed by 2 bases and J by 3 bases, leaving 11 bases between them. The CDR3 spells CASSYAPGNYEQYF. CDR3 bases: TGTGCCAGCAGTTACGCGCCAGGTAACTACGAGCAGTACTTC.

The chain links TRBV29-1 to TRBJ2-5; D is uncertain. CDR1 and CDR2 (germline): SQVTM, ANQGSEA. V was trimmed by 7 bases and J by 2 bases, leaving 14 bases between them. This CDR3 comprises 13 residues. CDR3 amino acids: CSDPDGNQETQYF. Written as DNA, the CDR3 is TGCAGCGACCCGGACGGCAATCAAGAGACCCAGTACTTC. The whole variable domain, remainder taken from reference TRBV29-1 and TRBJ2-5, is SAVISQKPSRDICQRGTSLTIQCQVDSQVTMMFWYRQQPGQSLTLIATANQGSEATYESGFVIDKFPISRPNLTFSTLTVSNMSPEDSSIYLCSDPDGNQETQYFGPGTRLLVL.

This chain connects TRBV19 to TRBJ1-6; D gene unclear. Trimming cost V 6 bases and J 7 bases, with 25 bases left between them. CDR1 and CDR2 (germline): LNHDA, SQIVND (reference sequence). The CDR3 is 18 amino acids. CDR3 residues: CASSISASQAARNSPLHF. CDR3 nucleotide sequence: TGTGCCAGTAGCATATCGGCCTCCCAGGCGGCCAGAAATTCACCCCTCCACTTT.

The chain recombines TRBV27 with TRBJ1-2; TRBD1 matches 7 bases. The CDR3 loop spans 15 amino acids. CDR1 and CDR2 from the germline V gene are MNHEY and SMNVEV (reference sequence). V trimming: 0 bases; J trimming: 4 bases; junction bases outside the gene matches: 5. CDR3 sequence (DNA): TGTGCCAGCAGTTTATCAGGGGGCTCTGCCTATGGCTACACCTTC. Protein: CASSLSGGSAYGYTF.

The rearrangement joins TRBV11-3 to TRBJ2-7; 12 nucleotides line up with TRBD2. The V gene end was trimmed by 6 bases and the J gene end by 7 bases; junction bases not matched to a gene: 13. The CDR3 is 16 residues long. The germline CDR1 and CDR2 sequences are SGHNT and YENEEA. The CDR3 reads CASSKRPLAGGREQYF. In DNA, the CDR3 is TGTGCCAGCAGTAAACGACCTCTAGCGGGAGGGCGAGAGCAGTACTTC.

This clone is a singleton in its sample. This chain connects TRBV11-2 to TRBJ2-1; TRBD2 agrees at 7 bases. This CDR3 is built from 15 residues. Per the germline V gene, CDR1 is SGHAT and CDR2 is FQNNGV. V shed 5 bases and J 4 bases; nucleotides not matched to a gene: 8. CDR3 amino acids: CASSGTTYTYNEQFF. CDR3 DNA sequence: TGTGCCAGCAGCGGGACTACTTATACTTACAATGAGCAGTTCTTC.

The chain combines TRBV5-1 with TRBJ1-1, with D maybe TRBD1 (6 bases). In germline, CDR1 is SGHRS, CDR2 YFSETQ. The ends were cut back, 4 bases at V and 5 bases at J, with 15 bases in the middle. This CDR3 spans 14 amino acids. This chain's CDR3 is CASSPGPQGTEAFF. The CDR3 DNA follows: TGCGCCAGCAGCCCGGGACCACAGGGAACTGAAGCTTTCTTT.

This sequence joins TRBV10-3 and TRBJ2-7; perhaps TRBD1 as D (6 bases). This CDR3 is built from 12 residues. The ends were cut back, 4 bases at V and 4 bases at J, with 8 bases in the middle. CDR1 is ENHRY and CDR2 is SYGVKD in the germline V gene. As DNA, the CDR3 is TGTGCCATCAGTGGTACAGGGTACGAGCAGTACTTC. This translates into CAISGTGYEQYF.